This T cell receptor (beta chain) was identified in a study of cytomegalovirus exposure and HLA in healthy donors. The PCR used 60 Vbeta and 13 Jbeta primers. Measured with immunoSEQ multiplex PCR; TCRdb has only the in-frame clones, and not every one. This table holds 200,000 to 300,000 clones, about 83% found once. Germline V gene lookup returns CDR1 LNHDA and CDR2 SQIVND (reference sequence). V was shortened by 3 bases and J by 6 bases, with 6 bases between the two germline ends. The CDR3 contains 12 residues. The chain carries TRBV19 and TRBJ2-1; D is ambiguous. The receptor was isolated from a middle-aged woman in good health and CMV-seropositive. Sequencing was carried out using PBMCs. The CDR3 DNA reads TGTGCCAGTAGTATTGGGCCCAATGAGCAGTTCTTC. Translation: CASSIGPNEQFF. The entire variable domain, with the rest obtained from reference TRBV19 and TRBJ2-1, is as follows: DGGITQSPKYLFRKEGQNVTLSCEQNLNHDAMYWYRQDPGQGLRLIYYSQIVNDFQKGDIAEGYSVSREKKESFPLTVTSAQKNPTAFYLCASSIGPNEQFFGPGTRLTVL.